This note documents a single T cell receptor (beta chain) sequence. The protocol was immunoSEQ multiplex PCR, while the TCRdb copy is restricted to in-frame clones and leaves out a portion. The sample has tens of thousands of clones, approximately 80% seen once. There are 16 residues in the CDR3. Germline V gene data show CDR1 as SGHDT and CDR2 as YYEEEE. V was pared by 1 base and J by 1 base, with 14 bases between. This sample was taken from a study of blood T cell repertoires in COVID-19. The source material was peripheral blood. This rearrangement joins TRBV5-6 to TRBJ1-2, with D possibly being TRBD1 (6 bases). The TCR sequence derives from a man over 45 with active or convalescent COVID-19. The CDR3 sequence: CASSLTGKGLNYGYTF. CDR3 bases: TGTGCCAGCAGCTTGACAGGGAAGGGGCTTAACTATGGCTACACCTTC.